A single TCR beta chain is shown here with its context. Its antigen is still unknown. Naive CD8 cells lacked CD45RO, underwent positive selection for CCR7 and left out terminally differentiated effector memory CD45RA+ cells. This entry comes from a study of shared clonotypes between healthy human individuals. Overall study: Per donor, three plates held CD4 naive cells, three held CD4 memory, two held CD8 naive and one held CD8 memory.

The data were produced by immunoSEQ multiplex PCR, yet TCRdb's version contains in-frame clones alone and is incomplete. The table records roughly 2,000,000 clones, about 94% of them present only once. There are 16 residues in the CDR3. The V segment lost 4 bases and the J segment 5 bases; nucleotides outside the gene matches: 12. The germline V gene encodes CDR1 SGHAT and CDR2 FQNNGV. Study-level points and caveats: Several donors shared about 5% of their naive CD4 clonotypes. Tissues were not sampled, only blood, and their repertoires likely differ.

The sequenced sample was naive CD8+ T cells from PBMCs. The clonotype comes from a man in his late teens or twenties in good health. Some clones in this sample may be carry-over from other donors' samples. This chain connects TRBV11-2 to TRBJ2-7; 9 bases match TRBD2. The CDR3 loop is CASSSSRWIAGDEQYF. CDR3 coding DNA: TGTGCCAGCAGCTCCTCCCGGTGGATAGCGGGAGACGAGCAGTACTTC.